At least ten counts were recorded for the clone carrying this TCR beta chain. What it binds is not known. Samples came from axillary lymph nodes draining the breast cancer. TCRdb re-derived calls from the multiplex PCR reads in MiXCR, one entry per CDR3 protein. Of 290,000 or so distinct CDR3 sequences in the sample, over 30% are singletons; the top ten hold approximately 1%. The data derive from a study of breast tumors, draining lymph nodes, adjacent tissues. General observations from the study: The data were judged consistent with most tumor T cells coming from lymph node and expanding in tumor. Compared with lymph nodes, tumors were less diverse; compared with nontumor tissue, more.

V lost 4 bases, J lost 8 bases, and 23 bases stayed unmatched. Germline CDR1 SEHNR, CDR2 FQNEAQ (reference sequence). This CDR3 is built from 21 residues. The specimen sequenced was axillary lymph node tissue. The V and J genes are TRBV7-9 and TRBJ1-6; 10 nucleotides align to TRBD1. The TCR sequence derives from a female donor with breast cancer. Some clones in this sample may be carry-over from other donors' samples. CDR3: CASSSPKRDRGNEVRDSPLHF. The CDR3 DNA follows: TGTGCCAGCAGCTCCCCGAAGAGGGACAGGGGCAACGAGGTCAGGGATTCACCCCTCCACTTT.